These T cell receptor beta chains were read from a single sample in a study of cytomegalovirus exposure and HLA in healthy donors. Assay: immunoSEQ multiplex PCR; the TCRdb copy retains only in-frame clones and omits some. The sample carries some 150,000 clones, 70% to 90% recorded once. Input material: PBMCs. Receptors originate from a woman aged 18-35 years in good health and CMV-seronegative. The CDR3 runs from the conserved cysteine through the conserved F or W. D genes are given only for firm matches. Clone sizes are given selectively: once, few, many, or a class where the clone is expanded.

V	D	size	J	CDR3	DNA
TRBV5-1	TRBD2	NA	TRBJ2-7	CASSLAGGLEQYF	TGCGCCAGCAGCTTAGCGGGGGGCCTCGAGCAGTACTTC
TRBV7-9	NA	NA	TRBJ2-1	CASSSIRGRAYNEQFF	TGTGCCAGCAGCTCCATACGGGGTCGGGCCTACAATGAGCAGTTCTTC
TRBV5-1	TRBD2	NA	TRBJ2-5	CASSWGGEETQYF	TGCGCCAGCAGCTGGGGAGGGGAAGAGACCCAGTACTTC
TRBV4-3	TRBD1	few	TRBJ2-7	CASSYGQGDSSYEQYF	TGCGCCAGCAGCTACGGACAGGGGGATTCTTCCTACGAGCAGTACTTC
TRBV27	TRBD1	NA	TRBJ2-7	CASSSGTGGGEQYF	TGTGCCAGCAGCTCCGGGACAGGGGGCGGCGAGCAGTACTTC
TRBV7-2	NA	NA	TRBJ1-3	CASRRGAGSGNTIYF	TGTGCCAGCAGGCGCGGCGCGGGCTCTGGAAACACCATATATTTT
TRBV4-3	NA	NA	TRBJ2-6	CASSQDWGGSGANVLTF	TGCGCCAGCAGCCAAGATTGGGGCGGCTCTGGGGCCAACGTCCTGACTTTC
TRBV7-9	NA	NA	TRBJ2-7	CASSPPFGQTYEQYF	TGTGCCAGCAGCCCCCCGTTTGGACAGACCTACGAGCAGTACTTC
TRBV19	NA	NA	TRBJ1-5	CASSIWSSGQPQHF	TGTGCCAGTAGTATTTGGAGCAGTGGTCAGCCCCAGCATTTT
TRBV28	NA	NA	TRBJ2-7	CASRWTHSSYEQYF	TGTGCCAGCCGATGGACACACAGCTCCTACGAGCAGTACTTC
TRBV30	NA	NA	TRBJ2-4	CAPRGRGGRSKNIQYF	TGTGCCCCACGAGGGAGGGGGGGGAGGAGCAAAAACATTCAGTACTTC
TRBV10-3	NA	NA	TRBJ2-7	CAARDTYEQYF	TGTGCCGCCCGGGACACCTACGAGCAGTACTTC
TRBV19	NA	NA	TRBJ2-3	CASSIEWSIGTDTQYF	TGTGCCAGTAGTATAGAGTGGTCAATAGGCACAGATACGCAGTATTTT
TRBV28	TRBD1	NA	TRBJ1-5	CASSLGTGGGNQPQHF	TGTGCCAGCAGTTTAGGGACAGGGGGTGGCAATCAGCCCCAGCATTTT
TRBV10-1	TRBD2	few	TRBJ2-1	CASSDRASGKDEQFF	TGCGCCAGCAGCGACCGGGCTAGCGGGAAAGATGAGCAGTTCTTC
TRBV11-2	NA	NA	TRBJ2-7	CASRPGGREIYEQYF	TGTGCCAGCAGGCCCGGGGGACGGGAAATCTACGAGCAGTACTTC
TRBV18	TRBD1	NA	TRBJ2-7	CASSPRQGRRQYF	TGTGCCAGCTCACCGCGACAGGGGAGAAGGCAGTACTTC
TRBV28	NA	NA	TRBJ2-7	CASTPWSLLSYEQYF	TGTGCCAGCACCCCTTGGAGTTTACTCTCCTACGAGCAGTACTTC
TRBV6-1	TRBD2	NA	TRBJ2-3	CASSELGVAGPSDTQYF	TGTGCCAGCAGTGAACTGGGGGTAGCGGGACCCTCAGATACGCAGTATTTT
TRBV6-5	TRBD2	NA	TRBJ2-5	CASSYSGGETQYF	TGTGCCAGCAGTTACAGCGGGGGAGAGACCCAGTACTTC
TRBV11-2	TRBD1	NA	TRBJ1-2	CASSLEGTGGNYGYTF	TGTGCCAGCAGCTTAGAGGGGACAGGGGGTAACTATGGCTACACCTTC
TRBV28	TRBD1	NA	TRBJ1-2	CASGTDRYGYTF	TGTGCCAGCGGGACAGACCGCTATGGCTACACCTTC
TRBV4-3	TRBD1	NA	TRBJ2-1	CASSHRDRDYNEQFF	TGCGCCAGCAGCCATAGGGACAGGGACTACAATGAGCAGTTCTTC
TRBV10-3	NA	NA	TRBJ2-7	CAIRARDGGKYEQYF	TGTGCCATCAGGGCTAGGGACGGAGGGAAATACGAGCAGTACTTC
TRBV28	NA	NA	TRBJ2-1	CASSPSPPEQFF	TGTGCCAGCAGCCCCTCCCCCCCCGAGCAGTTCTTC
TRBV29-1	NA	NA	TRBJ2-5	CSVRTGETQYF	TGCAGCGTTCGAACGGGGGAGACCCAGTACTTC
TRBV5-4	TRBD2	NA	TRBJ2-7	CASSSAGGVYEQYF	TGTGCCAGCAGCTCAGCGGGAGGAGTCTACGAGCAGTACTTC
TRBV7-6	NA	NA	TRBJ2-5	CASSLAGQNTLQETQYF	TGTGCCAGCAGCTTAGCCGGACAGAATACTCTACAAGAGACCCAGTACTTC
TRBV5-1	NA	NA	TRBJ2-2	CASSLPTGAGELFF	TGCGCCAGCAGCTTACCCACGGGGGCCGGGGAGCTGTTTTTT
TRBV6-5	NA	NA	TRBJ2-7	CASSPFRGANEQYF	TGTGCCAGCAGCCCTTTCAGGGGTGCCAACGAGCAGTACTTC
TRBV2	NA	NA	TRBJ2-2	CASSVELPNTGELFF	TGTGCCAGCAGTGTAGAACTGCCGAACACCGGGGAGCTGTTTTTT
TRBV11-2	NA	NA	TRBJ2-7	CASSRILSSYEQYF	TGTGCCAGCAGCCGCATCCTGAGCTCCTACGAGCAGTACTTC
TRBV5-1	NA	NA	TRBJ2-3	CASSPLAGKDTQYF	TGCGCCAGCAGCCCGCTGGCAGGGAAAGATACGCAGTATTTT
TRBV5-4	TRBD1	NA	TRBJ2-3	CASSLQGEDTQYF	TGTGCCAGCAGCTTGCAGGGGGAAGATACGCAGTATTTT
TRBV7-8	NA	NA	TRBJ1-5	CASSARTGYNQPQHF	TGTGCCAGCAGCGCAAGAACAGGATACAATCAGCCCCAGCATTTT
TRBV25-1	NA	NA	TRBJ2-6	CASTRSSGANVLTF	TGTGCCAGCACGCGGAGCTCTGGGGCCAACGTCCTGACTTTC
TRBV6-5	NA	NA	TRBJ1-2	CASSRRGGGNYGYTF	TGTGCCAGCAGCCGCCGCGGCGGGGGTAACTATGGCTACACCTTC
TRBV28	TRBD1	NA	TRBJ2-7	CASSRTGGYEQYF	TGTGCCAGCAGTCGGACAGGGGGCTACGAGCAGTACTTC
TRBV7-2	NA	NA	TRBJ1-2	CASSLPGAHGYTF	TGTGCCAGCAGCTTACCTGGGGCTCATGGCTACACCTTC
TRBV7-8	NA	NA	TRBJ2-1	CASSLMVGEDEQFF	TGTGCCAGCAGCTTAATGGTCGGGGAGGATGAGCAGTTCTTC
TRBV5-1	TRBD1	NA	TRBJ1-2	CASSWAPGRGRDNYGYTF	TGCGCCAGCAGCTGGGCCCCGGGCAGGGGGCGAGACAACTATGGCTACACCTTC
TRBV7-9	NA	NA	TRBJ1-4	CASSLDEHGKLFF	TGTGCCAGCAGCTTAGATGAGCACGGAAAACTGTTTTTT
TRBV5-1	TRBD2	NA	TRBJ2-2	CASSQLGLADTGELFF	TGCGCCAGCAGCCAACTAGGACTAGCGGACACCGGGGAGCTGTTTTTT
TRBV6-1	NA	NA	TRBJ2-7	CASSSFRGGEQYF	TGTGCCAGCAGTTCCTTTCGAGGGGGCGAGCAGTACTTC
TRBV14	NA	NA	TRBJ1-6	CASSQGTGYSPLHF	TGTGCCAGCAGCCAAGGAACAGGGTACTCACCCCTCCACTTT
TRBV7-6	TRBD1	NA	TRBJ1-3	CASSLTGAGNTIYF	TGTGCCAGCAGTCTGACAGGGGCAGGAAACACCATATATTTT
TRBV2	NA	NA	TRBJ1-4	CASGEVPVANEKLFF	TGTGCCAGCGGGGAGGTCCCAGTAGCTAATGAAAAACTGTTTTTT
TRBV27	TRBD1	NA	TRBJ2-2	CASSSDGWGTGRTGELFF	TGTGCCAGCAGTTCCGACGGGTGGGGGACAGGACGGACCGGGGAGCTGTTTTTT